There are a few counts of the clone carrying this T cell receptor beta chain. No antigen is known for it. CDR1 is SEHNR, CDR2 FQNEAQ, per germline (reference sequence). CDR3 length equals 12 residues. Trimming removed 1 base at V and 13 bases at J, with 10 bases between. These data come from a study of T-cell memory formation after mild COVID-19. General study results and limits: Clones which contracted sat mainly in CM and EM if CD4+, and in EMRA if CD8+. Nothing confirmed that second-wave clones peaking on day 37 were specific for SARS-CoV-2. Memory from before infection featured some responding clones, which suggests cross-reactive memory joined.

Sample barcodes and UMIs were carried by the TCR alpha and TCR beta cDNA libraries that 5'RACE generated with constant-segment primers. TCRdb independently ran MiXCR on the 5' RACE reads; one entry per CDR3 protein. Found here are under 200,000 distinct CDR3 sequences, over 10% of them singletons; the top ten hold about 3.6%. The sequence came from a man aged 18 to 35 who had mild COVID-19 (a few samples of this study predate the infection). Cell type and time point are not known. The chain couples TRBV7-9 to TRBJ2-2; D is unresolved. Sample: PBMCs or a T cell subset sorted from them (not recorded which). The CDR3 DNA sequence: TGTGCCAGCAGCTTAGAGCCGAGAGGGCTGTTTTTT. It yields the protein CASSLEPRGLFF.